These 14 T cell receptor beta chains were sequenced from one sample in a study of T cell repertoires in cytomegalovirus infection. TCRdb re-called the reads with MiXCR, one entry per CDR3 protein. In the table there are approximately 190,000 distinct CDR3 sequences, 28% of which are singletons. The sample comprised PBMCs. The receptors were sampled from a human donor in good health (CMV status not recorded). Some clones in this sample may be carry-over from other donors' samples.

This clonotype was detected a few times. CDR3 amino acids: CASSPGEGETDTQYF. The CDR3 DNA reads TGTGCCAGCAGTCCCGGCGAAGGGGAAACAGATACGCAGTATTTT. The rearrangement uses TRBV6-2 or TRBV6-3 and TRBJ2-3, with a weak D call TRBD1 (5 bases). The germline gives CDR1 MNHEY, CDR2 SVGEGT. The germline V and J ends were trimmed by 5 bases and 3 bases, with 15 bases remaining between them. The CDR3 covers 15 residues.

The chain combines TRBV5-5 with TRBJ1-1, with 12 bases lining up with TRBD1. After removal of 1 base from V and 1 base from J, the junction contained 17 bases not matched to a gene. CDR3 length: 21 amino acids. Germline V gives CDR1 SGHKS, CDR2 YYEKEE (reference sequence). CDR3 sequence reads: CASSLLPGQGAGMGKNTEAFF. The CDR3, as DNA: TGTGCCAGCAGCTTGCTTCCGGGACAGGGGGCGGGAATGGGCAAGAACACTGAAGCTTTCTTT.

This clonotype has a count of ten or more. V is TRBV7-8 and J is TRBJ2-5; tentatively, D is TRBD2 (6 bases). V lost 1 base and J 2 bases, leaving 8 bases between the germline ends. The germline gives CDR1 SGHVS, CDR2 FQNEAQ. The CDR3 consists of 14 residues. The CDR3 nucleotides read TGTGCCAGCAGCTTAGTGGGGGGACAAGAGACCCAGTACTTC. Amino acid sequence: CASSLVGGQETQYF.

This clonotype came up a few times. V is TRBV3-1 and J is TRBJ1-5; D gene uncertain. The CDR3 has 15 residues. Germline values: CDR1 LGHDT, CDR2 YNNKEL (reference sequence). V lost 4 bases and J 10 bases, leaving 20 bases between the germline ends. The CDR3 nucleotides are TGTGCCAGCAGCCCGACGTTCGAGGCTCGTTACCCCCAGCATTTT. Residues: CASSPTFEARYPQHF. Combining the CDR3 with reference TRBV3-1 and TRBJ1-5 gives the whole variable domain DTAVSQTPKYLVTQMGNDKSIKCEQNLGHDTMYWYKQDSKKFLKIMFSYNNKELIINETVPNRFSPKSPDKAHLNLHINSLELGDSAVYFCASSPTFEARYPQHFGDGTRLSIL.

The chain couples TRBV5-1 to TRBJ2-5, with 7 bases fitting TRBD1. The CDR3 extends over 16 amino acids. Germline CDR1 reads SGHRS; CDR2 reads YFSETQ. V trimming: 0 bases; J trimming: 4 bases; junction bases outside the gene matches: 9. The CDR3 nucleotides read TGCGCCAGCAGCTTGGCCGGAGAGGGGGCTGCAGAGACCCAGTACTTC. It translates to CASSLAGEGAAETQYF.

The chain joins TRBV6-5 to TRBJ2-5, with 8 nucleotides matching TRBD1. Unmatched junction bases numbered 4, after V lost 8 bases and J lost 5 bases. This CDR3 region has 12 residues. In germline, CDR1 is MNHEY, CDR2 SVGAGI. The CDR3 is CASGRGLETQYF. The CDR3 region has the DNA TGTGCCAGCGGCAGGGGGCTGGAGACCCAGTACTTC.

Details on this clonotype: The final CDR3 position lacks the conserved phenylalanine or tryptophan, pointing to a likely read error. V and J are TRBV12-3 or TRBV12-4 and TRBJ1-6; possible D gene TRBD1, 5 bases. Trimming shortened V by 1 base and J by 10 bases, and 14 bases separated the two germline ends. This CDR3 contains 15 residues. CDR3 DNA sequence: TGTGCCAGCAGTTTAGGGACGGGGGGAGGATCACCCCTCCACTTA. As protein: CASSLGTGGGSPLHL.

This chain uses TRBV27 with TRBJ2-7, with a weak D call TRBD1 (7 bases). Germline values: CDR1 MNHEY, CDR2 SMNVEV (reference sequence). This CDR3 has 15 amino acids. V was clipped by 0 bases and J by 4 bases, with 13 bases between them. The CDR3 DNA sequence: TGTGCCAGCAGTTTATCCGAGACAGGGACTTACGAGCAGTACTTC. As protein: CASSLSETGTYEQYF.

The V call is TRBV11-2, the J call TRBJ2-7; D tentatively reads TRBD1 or TRBD2 (5 bases each). CDR3 length equals 13 residues. V gave up 7 bases and J gave up 6 bases, with 16 bases separating them. Germline lookup yields CDR1 SGHAT and CDR2 FQNNGV. This chain's CDR3 is CASTRGTGREQYF. DNA of the CDR3: TGTGCCAGCACCCGGGGAACAGGTCGCGAGCAGTACTTC. The whole variable domain, remainder taken from reference TRBV11-2 and TRBJ2-7, is EAGVAQSPRYKIIEKRQSVAFWCNPISGHATLYWYQQILGQGPKLLIQFQNNGVVDDSQLPKDRFSAERLKGVDSTLKIQPAKLEDSAVYLCASTRGTGREQYFGPGTRLTVT.

This clonotype is judged medium-sized. V and J are TRBV12-3 or TRBV12-4 and TRBJ1-2; D unresolved. Trimming took off 5 bases at V and 13 bases at J, with 17 bases between the two ends. This CDR3 has 12 residues. In DNA, the CDR3 is TGTGCCAGCAGTGCCGCAAAGGGTGGAAGCACCTTC. Its protein product is CASSAAKGGSTF.

This clonotype was seen a handful of times. This chain connects TRBV14 to TRBJ1-4; D is possibly TRBD1 (5 bases). V lost 4 bases, J lost 11 bases, and 11 bases lay in between. The CDR3 loop spans 12 amino acids. In germline, CDR1 is SGHDN, CDR2 FVKESK. The CDR3 here is CASSRPGGKLFF. The DNA of the CDR3 is TGTGCCAGCAGCCGACCCGGGGGGAAACTGTTTTTT.

The V and J genes are TRBV6-6 and TRBJ1-1; D not resolved. The CDR3 loop spans 15 amino acids. Germline assignment: CDR1 MNHNY and CDR2 SVGAGI (reference sequence). The V and J ends lost 6 bases and 1 base respectively, with 15 bases between them. The CDR3 nucleotides read TGTGCCAGCAGATCACCGGGCCACGGGAACACTGAAGCTTTCTTT. Its translation is CASRSPGHGNTEAFF.

The rearrangement links TRBV7-6 to TRBJ1-1; 8 nucleotides agree with TRBD1. The J segment lost 8 bases and the V segment lost 1 base, leaving 3 bases of the junction unmatched. From germline, CDR1 is SGHVS and CDR2 FNYEAQ. This CDR3 has 13 residues. The CDR3 DNA follows: TGTGCCAGCAGCTTAGTAGGACAGGGAGAAGCTTTCTTT. It specifies CASSLVGQGEAFF.

This rearrangement joins TRBV20-1 to TRBJ1-1; no firm D call. The CDR3 covers 12 residues. V dropped 4 bases and J dropped 1 base, with 7 bases sitting between them. The germline V gene encodes CDR1 DFQATT and CDR2 SNEGSKA (reference sequence). CDR3 sequence (DNA): TGCAGTGCTACCCGGGGGAACACTGAAGCTTTCTTT. This gives the protein CSATRGNTEAFF.